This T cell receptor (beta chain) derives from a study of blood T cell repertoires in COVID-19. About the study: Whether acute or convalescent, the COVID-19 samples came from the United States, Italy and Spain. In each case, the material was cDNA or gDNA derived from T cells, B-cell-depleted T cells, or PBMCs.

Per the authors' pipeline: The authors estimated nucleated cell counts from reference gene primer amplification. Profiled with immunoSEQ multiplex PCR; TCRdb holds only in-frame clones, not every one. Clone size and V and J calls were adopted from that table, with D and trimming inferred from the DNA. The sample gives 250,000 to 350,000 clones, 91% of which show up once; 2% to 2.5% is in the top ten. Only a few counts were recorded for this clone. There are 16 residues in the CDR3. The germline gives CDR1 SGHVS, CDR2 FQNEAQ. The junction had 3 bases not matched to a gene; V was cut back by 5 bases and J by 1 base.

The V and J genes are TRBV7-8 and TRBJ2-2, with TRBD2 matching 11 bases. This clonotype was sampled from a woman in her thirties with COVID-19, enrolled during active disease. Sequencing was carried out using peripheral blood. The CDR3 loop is CASSAGTSGNTGELFF. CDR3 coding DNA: TGTGCCAGCAGCGCCGGGACTAGCGGGAACACCGGGGAGCTGTTTTTT.